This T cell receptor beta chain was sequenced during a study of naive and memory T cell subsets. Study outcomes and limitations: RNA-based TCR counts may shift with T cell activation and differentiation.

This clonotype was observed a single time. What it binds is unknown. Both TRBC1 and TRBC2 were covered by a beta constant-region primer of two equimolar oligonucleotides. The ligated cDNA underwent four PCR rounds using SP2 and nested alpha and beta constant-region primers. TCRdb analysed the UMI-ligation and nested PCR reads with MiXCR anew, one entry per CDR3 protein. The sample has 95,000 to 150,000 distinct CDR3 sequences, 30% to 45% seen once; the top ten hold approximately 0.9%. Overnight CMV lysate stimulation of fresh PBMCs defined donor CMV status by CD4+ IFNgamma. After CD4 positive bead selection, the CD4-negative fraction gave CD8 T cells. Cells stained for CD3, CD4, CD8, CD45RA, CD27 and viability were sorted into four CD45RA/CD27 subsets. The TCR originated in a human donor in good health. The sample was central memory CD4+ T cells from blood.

The CDR3 region is CASSPYRDRGQPQHF. CDR3 coding DNA: TGTGCCAGCAGTCCTTACCGGGACAGGGGTCAGCCCCAGCATTTT. The chain couples TRBV6-2 or TRBV6-3 to TRBJ1-5; 10 bases agree with TRBD1. V trimming: 5 bases; J trimming: 6 bases; junction bases outside the gene matches: 7. The CDR3 extends over 15 amino acids. Germline V gives CDR1 MNHEY, CDR2 SVGEGT.